Listed below are T cell receptor beta chains from one sample, sequenced in a study of shared clonotypes between healthy human individuals. Data came from immunoSEQ multiplex PCR; TCRdb stores just in-frame clones and leaves some out. The repertoire consists of about 2.3 million clones, with 92% occurring once and the leading ten covering 0.37%. Material for sequencing was naive CD4+ T cells from PBMCs. Source of these receptors: a man aged 18 to 30 in good health. Some clones in this sample may be carry-over from other donors' samples. Both conserved end residues are part of each CDR3. The order of the fields is J gene, V gene, clone size, D gene, CDR3 protein, CDR3 DNA. D genes are given only for firm matches. Where a row states a size, it is once, few, many or the class of an expanded clone; other rows omit it.

j_gene: TRBJ1-3
v_gene: TRBV28
abundance: .
d_gene: .
CDR3aa: CASSRAGTGNTIYF
CDR3nt: TGTGCCAGCAGCCGCGCAGGGACTGGAAACACCATATATTTT

j_gene: TRBJ2-5
v_gene: TRBV11-2
abundance: .
d_gene: .
CDR3aa: CASSLGTRGETQYF
CDR3nt: TGTGCCAGCAGCTTAGGGACCCGTGGAGAGACCCAGTACTTC

j_gene: TRBJ2-1
v_gene: TRBV5-1
abundance: .
d_gene: .
CDR3aa: CASSPGVPGEQFF
CDR3nt: TGCGCCAGCAGCCCCGGAGTCCCGGGTGAGCAGTTCTTC

j_gene: TRBJ2-5
v_gene: TRBV4-2
abundance: .
d_gene: .
CDR3aa: CASSQETPPQTQYF
CDR3nt: TGTGCCAGCAGCCAAGAAACCCCCCCGCAGACCCAGTACTTC

j_gene: TRBJ2-7
v_gene: TRBV6-1
abundance: .
d_gene: TRBD2
CDR3aa: CASSGSGGGEQYF
CDR3nt: TGTGCCAGCAGTGGGAGCGGGGGAGGCGAGCAGTACTTC

j_gene: TRBJ2-7
v_gene: TRBV19
abundance: .
d_gene: .
CDR3aa: CASSMIGGSYEQYF
CDR3nt: TGTGCCAGTAGTATGATAGGTGGGAGCTACGAGCAGTACTTC

j_gene: TRBJ2-1
v_gene: TRBV19
abundance: .
d_gene: .
CDR3aa: CASSTLPRGHEQFF
CDR3nt: TGTGCCAGTAGTACGCTCCCCCGGGGGCATGAGCAGTTCTTC

j_gene: TRBJ2-5
v_gene: TRBV11-2
abundance: .
d_gene: .
CDR3aa: CASSLNHAGRNFQETQYF
CDR3nt: TGTGCCAGCAGCTTAAATCACGCGGGACGGAACTTCCAAGAGACCCAGTACTTC

j_gene: TRBJ1-2
v_gene: TRBV4-1
abundance: few
d_gene: .
CDR3aa: CASSQVTRGGYTF
CDR3nt: TGCGCCAGCAGCCAAGTCACCAGGGGAGGCTACACCTTC

j_gene: TRBJ2-7
v_gene: TRBV4-3
abundance: .
d_gene: .
CDR3aa: CASSQGWSGYEQYF
CDR3nt: TGCGCCAGCAGCCAAGGATGGAGCGGCTACGAGCAGTACTTC

j_gene: TRBJ2-2
v_gene: TRBV9
abundance: .
d_gene: TRBD2
CDR3aa: CASSVEPREIGELFF
CDR3nt: TGTGCCAGCAGCGTAGAACCGCGGGAGATCGGGGAGCTGTTTTTT

j_gene: TRBJ1-5
v_gene: TRBV28
abundance: .
d_gene: .
CDR3aa: CASRSGRFSQPQHF
CDR3nt: TGTGCCAGCAGATCGGGGCGGTTCTCTCAGCCCCAGCATTTT

j_gene: TRBJ2-7
v_gene: TRBV28
abundance: .
d_gene: TRBD1
CDR3aa: CASRTGASYEQYF
CDR3nt: TGTGCCAGCAGGACAGGGGCGTCCTACGAGCAGTACTTC

j_gene: TRBJ1-3
v_gene: TRBV30
abundance: .
d_gene: .
CDR3aa: CAWSVSGGNTIYF
CDR3nt: TGTGCCTGGAGTGTAAGCGGCGGAAACACCATATATTTT

j_gene: TRBJ2-7
v_gene: TRBV27
abundance: .
d_gene: TRBD1
CDR3aa: CASSLRGTGRNEQYF
CDR3nt: TGTGCCAGCAGTTTACGGGGGACAGGAAGGAACGAGCAGTACTTC

j_gene: TRBJ2-5
v_gene: TRBV7-9
abundance: .
d_gene: TRBD1
CDR3aa: CASSLRDSQETQYF
CDR3nt: TGTGCCAGCAGCTTACGGGACAGTCAAGAGACCCAGTACTTC

j_gene: TRBJ2-3
v_gene: TRBV18
abundance: .
d_gene: .
CDR3aa: CASSPGATDTQYF
CDR3nt: TGTGCCAGCTCACCCGGGGCCACAGATACGCAGTATTTT

j_gene: TRBJ1-2
v_gene: TRBV5-5
abundance: once
d_gene: .
CDR3aa: CASSLLTDYGYTF
CDR3nt: TGTGCCAGCAGCTTGCTAACAGACTATGGCTACACCTTC

j_gene: TRBJ2-3
v_gene: TRBV27
abundance: .
d_gene: .
CDR3aa: CASSLSAGNTQYF
CDR3nt: TGTGCCAGCAGTTTAAGTGCTGGTAATACGCAGTATTTT

j_gene: TRBJ1-2
v_gene: TRBV28
abundance: .
d_gene: .
CDR3aa: CASSLFGEDGYTF
CDR3nt: TGTGCCAGCAGTTTGTTCGGGGAGGACGGCTACACCTTC

j_gene: TRBJ2-7
v_gene: TRBV6-1
abundance: once
d_gene: TRBD1
CDR3aa: CASSEAKGTGLTYEQYF
CDR3nt: TGTGCCAGCAGTGAAGCGAAGGGGACAGGGCTAACCTACGAGCAGTACTTC

j_gene: TRBJ1-3
v_gene: TRBV6-1
abundance: .
d_gene: TRBD1
CDR3aa: CASSEVLGVLQGAGNTIYF
CDR3nt: TGTGCCAGCAGTGAAGTTCTGGGCGTACTACAGGGGGCTGGAAACACCATATATTTT

j_gene: TRBJ2-7
v_gene: TRBV28
abundance: .
d_gene: TRBD1
CDR3aa: CASSFSGTDYEQYF
CDR3nt: TGTGCCAGCAGTTTCTCCGGGACAGACTACGAGCAGTACTTC

j_gene: TRBJ2-4
v_gene: TRBV21-1
abundance: .
d_gene: .
CDR3aa: CASSKILANIQYF
CDR3nt: TGTGCCAGCAGCAAAATACTAGCAAACATTCAGTACTTC

j_gene: TRBJ1-2
v_gene: TRBV5-1
abundance: .
d_gene: TRBD1
CDR3aa: CASSGDSLGFGYTF
CDR3nt: TGCGCCAGCAGCGGGGACAGTCTGGGTTTTGGCTACACCTTC

j_gene: TRBJ2-1
v_gene: TRBV7-9
abundance: .
d_gene: .
CDR3aa: CASSRDPGRNEQFF
CDR3nt: TGTGCCAGCAGCCGAGACCCTGGTAGGAATGAGCAGTTCTTC

j_gene: TRBJ1-1
v_gene: TRBV19
abundance: .
d_gene: .
CDR3aa: CASSITVNTEAFF
CDR3nt: TGTGCCAGTAGTATTACAGTGAACACTGAAGCTTTCTTT

j_gene: TRBJ2-7
v_gene: TRBV28
abundance: few
d_gene: TRBD2
CDR3aa: CASSLPLRREGRSSYEQYF
CDR3nt: TGTGCCAGCAGTTTACCGTTGCGGCGGGAGGGCCGAAGCTCCTACGAGCAGTACTTC

j_gene: TRBJ2-7
v_gene: TRBV28
abundance: .
d_gene: .
CDR3aa: CASSLFVTGAYEQYF
CDR3nt: TGTGCCAGCAGTTTATTCGTCACAGGAGCCTACGAGCAGTACTTC

j_gene: TRBJ2-7
v_gene: TRBV23-1
abundance: .
d_gene: TRBD2
CDR3aa: CASSQSPSGSYEQYF
CDR3nt: TGCGCCAGCAGTCAATCGCCTAGCGGTTCGTACGAGCAGTACTTC

j_gene: TRBJ2-5
v_gene: TRBV7-2
abundance: .
d_gene: TRBD2
CDR3aa: CASSLRPGLVGETQYF
CDR3nt: TGTGCCAGCAGCCTGAGACCGGGACTAGTTGGGGAGACCCAGTACTTC

j_gene: TRBJ1-1
v_gene: TRBV4-1
abundance: .
d_gene: .
CDR3aa: CASSQVARGRNTEAFF
CDR3nt: TGCGCCAGCAGCCAAGTGGCCAGGGGACGGAACACTGAAGCTTTCTTT

j_gene: TRBJ1-4
v_gene: TRBV5-1
abundance: once
d_gene: .
CDR3aa: CASSLTRTTNEKLFF
CDR3nt: TGCGCCAGCAGCTTAACGCGGACAACTAATGAAAAACTGTTTTTT

j_gene: TRBJ1-6
v_gene: TRBV7-9
abundance: .
d_gene: .
CDR3aa: CASSSSNSPLHF
CDR3nt: TGTGCCAGCAGCTCAAGTAATTCACCCCTCCACTTT

j_gene: TRBJ2-2
v_gene: TRBV7-2
abundance: .
d_gene: TRBD2
CDR3aa: CASSMRTSGVRGELFF
CDR3nt: TGTGCCAGCAGCATGAGGACTAGCGGGGTCCGGGGGGAGCTGTTTTTT

j_gene: TRBJ2-7
v_gene: TRBV5-1
abundance: .
d_gene: .
CDR3aa: CASSPTDGGGQYF
CDR3nt: TGCGCCAGCAGCCCGACGGACGGTGGCGGGCAGTACTTC

j_gene: TRBJ2-1
v_gene: TRBV7-9
abundance: .
d_gene: .
CDR3aa: CASSLQTIHNEQFF
CDR3nt: TGTGCCAGCAGCTTGCAGACTATCCACAATGAGCAGTTCTTC

j_gene: TRBJ2-7
v_gene: TRBV5-1
abundance: .
d_gene: .
CDR3aa: CASSLARPLVAADEQYF
CDR3nt: TGCGCCAGCAGCTTGGCCAGACCCCTCGTAGCTGCGGACGAGCAGTACTTC

j_gene: TRBJ2-7
v_gene: TRBV5-4
abundance: .
d_gene: TRBD2
CDR3aa: CASSLGGEGPYEQYF
CDR3nt: TGTGCCAGCAGCTTGGGGGGGGAGGGCCCCTACGAGCAGTACTTC

j_gene: TRBJ2-7
v_gene: TRBV5-1
abundance: .
d_gene: TRBD2
CDR3aa: CASSLDSGRNRNYEQYF
CDR3nt: TGCGCCAGCAGCTTGGACAGCGGGAGGAACCGAAACTACGAGCAGTACTTC

j_gene: TRBJ2-4
v_gene: TRBV7-8
abundance: .
d_gene: TRBD1
CDR3aa: CASSLGTGVPKNIQYF
CDR3nt: TGTGCCAGCAGCTTAGGGACAGGGGTACCCAAAAACATTCAGTACTTC

j_gene: TRBJ2-3
v_gene: TRBV10-3
abundance: .
d_gene: .
CDR3aa: CAISEEADTQYF
CDR3nt: TGTGCCATCAGTGAAGAGGCAGATACGCAGTATTTT

j_gene: TRBJ1-4
v_gene: TRBV28
abundance: .
d_gene: TRBD1
CDR3aa: CASSLGGQGARKLFF
CDR3nt: TGTGCCAGCAGTTTAGGTGGTCAGGGGGCGCGGAAACTGTTTTTT

j_gene: TRBJ2-7
v_gene: TRBV7-2
abundance: once
d_gene: TRBD1
CDR3aa: CASSLSPGQAVYEQYF
CDR3nt: TGTGCCAGCAGCTTAAGTCCGGGACAGGCTGTGTACGAGCAGTACTTC

j_gene: TRBJ1-4
v_gene: TRBV5-1
abundance: .
d_gene: .
CDR3aa: CASSLEIGEKLFF
CDR3nt: TGCGCCAGCAGCTTGGAAATCGGTGAAAAACTGTTTTTT

j_gene: TRBJ1-1
v_gene: TRBV6-5
abundance: .
d_gene: .
CDR3aa: CASRIQGMSTEAFF
CDR3nt: TGTGCCAGCAGGATACAGGGAATGAGCACTGAAGCTTTCTTT

j_gene: TRBJ2-2
v_gene: TRBV5-1
abundance: .
d_gene: TRBD2
CDR3aa: CASSLGRGGATGELFF
CDR3nt: TGCGCCAGCAGCTTGGGCCGCGGGGGGGCCACCGGGGAGCTGTTTTTT

j_gene: TRBJ2-3
v_gene: TRBV28
abundance: .
d_gene: .
CDR3aa: CASRGPKSTDTQYF
CDR3nt: TGTGCCAGCAGGGGACCTAAAAGCACAGATACGCAGTATTTT

j_gene: TRBJ1-1
v_gene: TRBV28
abundance: .
d_gene: TRBD1
CDR3aa: CASRRHRGWAFF
CDR3nt: TGTGCCAGCAGGAGACACAGGGGATGGGCTTTCTTT

j_gene: TRBJ2-5
v_gene: TRBV4-1
abundance: .
d_gene: .
CDR3aa: CASSLGRGETQYF
CDR3nt: TGCGCCAGCAGCCTGGGCCGGGGGGAGACCCAGTACTTC